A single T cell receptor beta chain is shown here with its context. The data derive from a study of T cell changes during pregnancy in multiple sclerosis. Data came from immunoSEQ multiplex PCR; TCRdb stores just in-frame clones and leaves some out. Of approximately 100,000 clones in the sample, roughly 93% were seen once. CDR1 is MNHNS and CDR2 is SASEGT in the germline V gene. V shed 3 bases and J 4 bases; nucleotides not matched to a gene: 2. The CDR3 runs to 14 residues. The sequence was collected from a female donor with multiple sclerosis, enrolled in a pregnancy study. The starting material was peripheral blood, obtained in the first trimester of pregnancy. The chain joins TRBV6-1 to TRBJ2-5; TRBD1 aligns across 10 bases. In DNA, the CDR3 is TGTGCCAGCAGTGACGGGACAGGGGCAGAGACCCAGTACTTC. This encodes CASSDGTGAETQYF.